Below, 15 T cell receptor beta chains from the same sample are listed, as sequenced in a study of patients and donors after allogeneic stem cell transplantation. TCRdb itself ran the RT-PCR reads through MiXCR, one entry per CDR3 protein. The sample includes roughly 960,000 distinct CDR3 sequences, roughly 18% of them seen just once. Sequences were obtained from blood, either unsorted or a sorted T cell fraction (not recorded which). The origin of the receptors is a human donor who was either an allogeneic HSCT recipient or a stem cell or donor lymphocyte infusion donor (not recorded which). It is not recorded whose cells these are; they may come from a transplant donor.

V is TRBV3-1 and J is TRBJ1-2; no clear D gene. The germline V gene has CDR1 LGHDT and CDR2 YNNKEL (reference sequence). V was clipped by 0 bases and J by 8 bases, with 16 bases between them. CDR3 length: 15 residues. CDR3 loop: CASSQDPGAAEGYTF. The CDR3 coding sequence is TGTGCCAGCAGCCAAGACCCCGGAGCGGCAGAGGGCTACACCTTC.

The rearrangement links TRBV2 to TRBJ2-5; TRBD2 is a possible D gene (5 bases). This CDR3 comprises 12 residues. Trimming took off 8 bases at V and 7 bases at J, with 14 bases between the two ends. Germline lookup yields CDR1 SNHLY and CDR2 FYNNEI. As DNA, the CDR3 is TGTGCCAGCGTTGAAGATGAGGGGACCCAGTACTTC. It encodes CASVEDEGTQYF.

The chain's CDR3 is CASSQEGGLAGGTDTQYF. CDR3 sequence (DNA): TGCGCCAGCAGCCAAGAGGGAGGGCTAGCGGGGGGCACAGATACGCAGTATTTT. The V and J genes are TRBV4-3 and TRBJ2-3; 10 nucleotides match TRBD2. The ends lost 0 bases at V and 1 base at J; junction bases unmatched: 7. Per germline, CDR1 LGHNA and CDR2 YSLEER. The CDR3 totals 18 residues.

This chain links TRBV30 with TRBJ2-6, with D perhaps matching TRBD1 (6 bases). Trimming took 2 bases from V and 1 from J, leaving 6 bases between them. The germline CDR1 and CDR2 sequences are GTSNPN and SVGIG (reference sequence). The CDR3 contains 14 residues. CDR3 DNA: TGTGCCTGGAGTAGGGGGTCTGGGGCCAACGTCCTGACTTTC. Amino acids: CAWSRGSGANVLTF.

V is TRBV12-3 or TRBV12-4 and J is TRBJ1-5, with 7 bases fitting TRBD1. The J segment lost 7 bases and the V segment lost 7 bases, leaving 7 bases of the junction unmatched. This CDR3 region has 13 residues. Written as DNA, the CDR3 is TGTGCCAGCAAGAACAGGGGAGACCAGCCCCAGCATTTT. Encoded protein: CASKNRGDQPQHF.

This sequence joins TRBV7-8 and TRBJ2-3; D gene uncertain. CDR3 length equals 13 residues. Trimming removed 6 bases from V and 6 bases from J, with 13 bases in between. Germline V gene lookup returns CDR1 SGHVS and CDR2 FQNEAQ. The CDR3: CASSSLDPDTQYF. The CDR3 DNA reads as TGTGCCAGCAGTTCTCTGGACCCCGATACGCAGTATTTT.

The chain recombines TRBV3-1 with TRBJ2-6, with a weak D call TRBD2 (6 bases). In germline, CDR1 is LGHDT, CDR2 YNNKEL (reference sequence). Between the trimmed V and J ends, which lost 0 bases and 9 bases, there was a span of 12 bases. The CDR3 loop spans 15 amino acids. The DNA of the CDR3 is TGTGCCAGCAGCCAAGACCCCGGGGGTCTCAACGTCCTGACTTTC. Translated: CASSQDPGGLNVLTF.

The CDR3 region is CSAQEVHRYEQYF. The CDR3 coding sequence is TGCAGTGCCCAAGAAGTACATCGCTATGAGCAGTACTTC. The chain couples TRBV20-1 to TRBJ2-7; no firm D call. V was trimmed by 6 bases and J by 7 bases, leaving 19 bases between them. The CDR3 extends over 13 amino acids. The germline gives CDR1 DFQATT, CDR2 SNEGSKA (reference sequence).

The V call is TRBV20-1, the J call TRBJ1-3; D perhaps matches TRBD1 (6 bases). Trimming took off 6 bases at V and 0 bases at J, with 21 bases between the two ends. The germline V gene encodes CDR1 DFQATT and CDR2 SNEGSKA (reference sequence). CDR3 size: 17 residues. The DNA for the CDR3 is TGCAGTGCAACAAGGGGGGGAAATAGGGGCTCTGGAAACACCATATATTTT. Amino acid sequence: CSATRGGNRGSGNTIYF.

The V gene is TRBV12-3 or TRBV12-4, the J gene TRBJ1-3, with a possible D match to TRBD1 (6 bases). The CDR3 has 14 residues. The V and J ends lost 3 bases and 7 bases respectively, with 13 bases between them. This chain's CDR3 is CASSFWTVANTIYF. In DNA form, the CDR3 reads TGTGCCAGCAGTTTTTGGACAGTTGCTAACACCATATATTTT.

The chain recombines TRBV28 with TRBJ2-2, with D perhaps TRBD2 (5 bases). The CDR3 runs 17 residues. CDR1 is MDHEN, CDR2 SYDVKM, per germline. V lost 1 base, J lost 1 base, and 13 bases lay in between. DNA for the CDR3: TGTGCCAGCAGTTTATTTTGGGAGAATAAGAACACCGGGGAGCTGTTTTTT. Translated: CASSLFWENKNTGELFF.

The chain uses TRBV20-1 and TRBJ2-7; 10 nucleotides match TRBD1. The CDR3 has 15 residues. J lost 5 bases, V lost 4 bases, and 11 bases had no gene match. Germline V gene data show CDR1 as DFQATT and CDR2 as SNEGSKA (reference sequence). The CDR3 spells CSANPRDRGRHEQYF. The DNA of the CDR3 is TGCAGTGCTAACCCCCGGGACAGGGGCAGACACGAGCAGTACTTC.

The rearrangement joins TRBV7-6 to TRBJ2-3, with 7 bases matching TRBD2. CDR1 SGHVS and CDR2 FNYEAQ come from the germline V gene. The CDR3 has 16 residues. Losses at the gene ends were 6 bases for V and 3 bases for J; bases not matched to a gene: 12. DNA of the CDR3: TGTGCCAGCAGGCCAACCCCGACTAGCCGAACAGATACGCAGTATTTT. This sequence encodes CASRPTPTSRTDTQYF.

On this clonotype: At one end the junction does not follow the germline gene, possibly because of a read error. The rearrangement joins TRBV7-3 to TRBJ2-2; possibly TRBD2 for D (5 bases). The CDR3 length is 13 residues. Looked up from germline, CDR1 is SGHTA and CDR2 is FQGTGA. This CDR3 reads CASRLRETGELFF. DNA for the CDR3: TGTGCCAGCAGGTTAAGGGAGACCGGGGAGCTGTTTTTT.

This clonotype was seen more than once but under ten times. CDR3 DNA: TGTGCCAGCAGTTACTCGGTACTCCGCGGGACAGGGGACTATGGCTACACCTTC. Translated: CASSYSVLRGTGDYGYTF. The V and J genes are TRBV6-2 or TRBV6-3 and TRBJ1-2, with TRBD1 matching 10 bases. V dropped 0 bases and J dropped 3; count of bases not matched to a gene: 10. Germline V gives CDR1 MNHEY, CDR2 SVGEGT. The CDR3 contains 18 residues.